These 21 T cell receptor beta chains originate from one sample sequenced in a study of human T cells and chemical hapten exposure. Time point indicated: patch test 1, 2 weeks after DPC sensitization. Treatment reported: therapeutic diphenylcyclopropenone sensitization with weekly scalp DPC. TCRdb independently ran MiXCR on the RACE reads; one entry per CDR3 protein. The data show around 300,000 distinct CDR3 sequences, around 7% seen once. Specimen: whole blood, collected in connection with sensitization to the hapten diphenylcyclopropenone (DPC). These receptors came from a woman between 18 and 30 years old with alopecia areata. Some clones in this sample may be carry-over from other donors' samples.

This chain uses TRBV29-1 with TRBJ1-2, with D perhaps matching TRBD1 (6 bases). CDR3 length: 13 amino acids. V lost 4 bases and J 0 bases, leaving 9 bases between the germline ends. Germline V gives CDR1 SQVTM, CDR2 ANQGSEA. CDR3 loop: CSVVEGANYGYTF. DNA of the CDR3: TGCAGCGTTGTTGAGGGGGCTAACTATGGCTACACCTTC. Drawing the rest from reference TRBV29-1 and TRBJ1-2, the complete variable domain is SAVISQKPSRDICQRGTSLTIQCQVDSQVTMMFWYRQQPGQSLTLIATANQGSEATYESGFVIDKFPISRPNLTFSTLTVSNMSPEDSSIYLCSVVEGANYGYTFGSGTRLTVV.

This clonotype was detected many times. V is TRBV5-1 and J is TRBJ2-5, with D tentatively TRBD1 or TRBD2 (5 bases each). Germline-derived CDR1 and CDR2 are SGHRS and YFSETQ. V lost 4 bases to trimming and J lost 2 bases, with 18 bases between them. The CDR3 runs to 16 residues. The CDR3 loop reads CASSPGAGTGQETQYF. CDR3 in DNA: TGCGCCAGCAGCCCCGGTGCAGGGACGGGGCAAGAGACCCAGTACTTC.

This clonotype was counted a few times. The V and J genes are TRBV5-1 and TRBJ2-3, with TRBD1 matching over 9 bases. V shed 0 bases and J 1 base; nucleotides not matched to a gene: 6. Per germline, CDR1 SGHRS and CDR2 YFSETQ. The CDR3 loop spans 17 amino acids. The CDR3 loop reads CASSLVAQGAGTDTQYF. The CDR3 nucleotides read TGCGCCAGCAGCTTGGTGGCACAGGGGGCGGGCACAGATACGCAGTATTTT.

The chain recombines TRBV5-5 with TRBJ1-4; 7 nucleotides line up with TRBD1. This CDR3 is 16 amino acids long. Germline CDR1 reads SGHKS; CDR2 reads YYEKEE (reference sequence). V lost 4 bases, J lost 0 bases, and 6 bases stayed unmatched. CDR3 sequence: CASSPLDRATNEKLFF. The CDR3 DNA reads TGTGCCAGCAGCCCGCTCGACAGGGCAACTAATGAAAAACTGTTTTTT.

In this sample, this clonotype turned up many times. Written as DNA, the CDR3 is TGTGCCAGCAGCCACCCGACAGGTGGCTCTGGTTCTGGGGCCAACGTCCTGACTTTC. It encodes CASSHPTGGSGSGANVLTF. The chain links TRBV4-2 to TRBJ2-6, with a tentative D call TRBD1 (6 bases). This CDR3 contains 19 residues. Germline lookup yields CDR1 LGHNA and CDR2 YNFKEQ. The ends were cut back, 3 bases at V and 1 base at J, with 19 bases in the middle.

The genes are TRBV19 and TRBJ1-5; no definite D call. This CDR3 has 17 residues. Trimming cost V 7 bases and J 3 bases, with 22 bases left between them. Germline V gene lookup returns CDR1 LNHDA and CDR2 SQIVND (reference sequence). CDR3 in amino acids: CASTLPRTDGDNQPQHF. The CDR3 DNA reads as TGTGCCAGTACACTCCCGCGAACTGACGGTGACAATCAGCCCCAGCATTTT.

The chain links TRBV25-1 to TRBJ2-7; D gene uncertain. Germline loops: CDR1 MGHDK, CDR2 SYGVNS. The CDR3 runs to 14 residues. The V and J ends lost 8 bases and 0 bases respectively, with 14 bases between them. The CDR3 reads CASSLLANSYEQYF. CDR3 nucleotides: TGTGCCAGCTCGCTACTGGCGAACTCCTACGAGCAGTACTTC.

In this sample, this clonotype turned up a few times. V is TRBV4-1 and J is TRBJ2-3; tentatively, D is TRBD1 or TRBD2 (6 bases each). V gave up 4 bases and J gave up 6 bases, with 14 bases separating them. The germline V gene has CDR1 MGHRA and CDR2 YSYEKL. CDR3 size: 14 residues. CDR3 in amino acids: CASSLSGGMDTQYF. CDR3 DNA sequence: TGCGCCAGCAGCCTGTCCGGGGGCATGGATACGCAGTATTTT.

The chain combines TRBV7-9 with TRBJ2-1; 8 positions agree with TRBD1. This CDR3 is built from 17 residues. The germline V gene has CDR1 SEHNR and CDR2 FQNEAQ (reference sequence). Trimming removed 2 bases from V and 8 bases from J; junction bases left unmatched: 14. The CDR3 sequence: CASSLSSGQGFQDEQFF. The CDR3, as DNA: TGTGCCAGCAGCTTATCTTCTGGACAGGGATTTCAGGATGAGCAGTTCTTC.

This clonotype occurred a few times. The chain is built from TRBV12-3 or TRBV12-4 and TRBJ1-2; tentative D call: TRBD1 (6 bases). This CDR3 comprises 13 residues. Trimming removed 5 bases from V and 8 bases from J, with 15 bases in between. In nucleotides, the CDR3 is TGTGCCAGCAGTAGATCAGGGGAGAGCGGCTACACCTTC. Translating it yields CASSRSGESGYTF.

This clonotype has at least ten counts. The J gene is TRBJ2-5, the V gene TRBV11-1; D call uncertain. V gave up 2 bases and J gave up 4 bases, with 11 bases separating them. The CDR3 length is 14 residues. The germline V gene has CDR1 SGHAT and CDR2 FQDESV (reference sequence). The DNA of the CDR3 is TGTGCCAGCAGCTTAATGTCTGCAAGAGAGACCCAGTACTTC. It encodes CASSLMSARETQYF.

This clonotype was picked up many times. This sequence joins TRBV12-3 or TRBV12-4 and TRBJ2-3; maybe TRBD1 (7 bases). CDR3 length: 14 residues. V gave up 2 bases and J gave up 6 bases, with 12 bases separating them. DNA of the CDR3: TGTGCCAGCAGTTTACGAGCAGGGGGGGATACGCAGTATTTT. It specifies CASSLRAGGDTQYF.

Only a few counts were recorded for this clonotype. This chain joins TRBV7-9 and TRBJ2-7, with 13 bases fitting TRBD2. Germline V gene sequence: CDR1 SEHNR, CDR2 FQNEAQ (reference sequence). The CDR3 contains 16 residues. The J segment lost 1 base and the V segment lost 4 bases, leaving 4 bases of the junction unmatched. CDR3 bases: TGTGCCAGCAGCTCCCCGGGACTAGCGGGGTCCTACGAGCAGTACTTC. Protein product: CASSSPGLAGSYEQYF.

The table lists this clonotype with a few counts. The chain has TRBV3-1 and TRBJ1-1; the match to TRBD1 covers 8 bases. The germline V gene has CDR1 LGHDT and CDR2 YNNKEL (reference sequence). The CDR3 extends over 14 amino acids. Trimming took 0 bases from V and 10 from J; bases not matched to a gene: 7. Here the CDR3 DNA reads TGTGCCAGCAGCCAAGATCCGCAGGGGGCTAGAGCTTTCTTT. Translation: CASSQDPQGARAFF.

This clonotype showed up many times. The V call is TRBV21-1, the J call TRBJ2-1; the table's D call, TRBD2, was not checked against the DNA. TRBV21-1 is tagged as a pseudogene. The CDR3 is made up of 16 amino acids. CDR3 coding DNA: TGTGCCAGCAGCAAACTAACTAGCGGGGCATACAATGAGCAGTTCTTC. Translating gives CASSKLTSGAYNEQFF.

This clonotype has only a few counts. The chain employs TRBV6-9 and TRBJ1-2, with D possibly TRBD1 on 5 matching bases. Deletions cut 4 bases from V and 0 bases from J, with 15 bases between. Germline V gene data show CDR1 as MNHGY and CDR2 as SVAAGI. The CDR3 loop spans 16 amino acids. The CDR3 is CASSSKPGPPNYGYTF. The CDR3 bases are TGTGCCAGCAGTTCAAAGCCGGGGCCACCTAACTATGGCTACACCTTC.

The rearrangement uses TRBV4-3 and TRBJ2-6; unclear D gene. Germline V gene data show CDR1 as LGHNA and CDR2 as YSLEER. The length of the CDR3 is 14 residues. Trimming pared 3 bases from V and 11 bases from J, leaving 14 bases between. CDR3 amino acids: CASSHGIWSYVLTF. CDR3 coding DNA: TGCGCCAGCAGCCATGGGATTTGGTCCTACGTCCTGACTTTC.

This clonotype was detected ten times or more. This sequence joins TRBV7-8 and TRBJ2-6; 7 positions match TRBD1. Germline V CDR1 and CDR2: SGHVS, FQNEAQ. V lost 5 bases, J lost 0 bases, and 13 bases stayed unmatched. The CDR3 is made up of 19 amino acids. The CDR3 DNA reads as TGTGCCAGCAGCACCCGTGACAGGGACATGGGCTCTGGGGCCAACGTCCTGACTTTC. It specifies CASSTRDRDMGSGANVLTF.

The rearrangement uses TRBV5-6 and TRBJ1-2; D call uncertain. V lost 0 bases and J lost 4, with 7 bases in between. CDR1 is SGHDT, CDR2 YYEEEE, per germline. This CDR3 is built from 13 residues. The CDR3 sequence: CASSLGEAYGYTF. CDR3 in DNA: TGTGCCAGCAGCTTGGGGGAGGCCTATGGCTACACCTTC.

This clonotype was recorded a few times. The chain links TRBV6-5 to TRBJ1-1, with 7 nucleotides matching TRBD1. The CDR3 spans 15 residues. J gave up 4 bases and V 6 bases, and 11 bases lay outside the gene matches. Germline V gives CDR1 MNHEY, CDR2 SVGAGI. DNA of the CDR3: TGTGCCAGCAGGATTACCACAGGGGCGCTCACTGAAGCTTTCTTT. Amino acid sequence: CASRITTGALTEAFF.

This clonotype was picked up a small number of times. This chain joins TRBV7-9 and TRBJ2-7; D may correspond to TRBD1 or TRBD2 (5 bases each). CDR1 is SEHNR, CDR2 FQNEAQ, per germline (reference sequence). V was cut by 5 bases and J by 3 bases, with 14 bases left in between. The CDR3 totals 14 residues. DNA of the CDR3: TGTGCCAGCAGCATATCCGGGACCGACTACGAGCAGTACTTC. This encodes CASSISGTDYEQYF.